The source of this T cell receptor (beta chain) is a study of blood T cells in healthy people across ages. Findings and caveats of the study: Without sorted subsets, naive and antigen-experienced compartments could not be conclusively compared.

The use of a sample-barcoded 5' primer and a J-beta primer mix characterized a second PCR of roughly 6 to 11 cycles. One entry per CDR3 protein results from TCRdb running MiXCR on the 5' RACE reads. The data contain about 290,000 distinct CDR3 sequences, 25% to 30% of them singletons. Germline V gene lookup returns CDR1 SGDLS and CDR2 YYNGEE. Trimming left V 3 bases short and J 5 bases short, with 17 bases between. The CDR3 is 15 amino acids. There were healthy Caucasian individuals from Russia, aged roughly 6 to 95, serving as donors. Isolation per sample recovered at least 6.5 million PBMCs. This clonotype was picked up a small number of times. Its specificity is not known.

The V gene is TRBV9, the J gene TRBJ2-5; D is undetermined. The specimen was blood. The sequence came from a woman in her sixties or seventies in good health. The CDR3 DNA reads TGTGCCAGCAGCGAACCCCCATCCGGCGCTGAGACCCAGTACTTC. This gives the protein CASSEPPSGAETQYF.